Sequencing of this T cell receptor (beta chain) was carried out in a study of CD8+ T cells in alopecia areata (dated by TCRdb to the late 2010s). Some background on the complete study: The treated patients took part in an open-label pilot trial in which moderate-to-severe alopecia areata was treated with oral tofacitinib at 5 to 10 mg twice daily. Tofacitinib was given for 6 to 18 months, followed by 6 months of follow-up off drug to assess delayed response and recurrence. The SALT score, which quantifies the percentage of affected scalp surface area, was used to measure disease severity in treated patients. High-throughput TCRbeta sequencing was used to examine T cell clonal expansion in alopecia areata in both the C3H/HeJ mouse model and human patients. Scalp tissue and sorted CD4+ and CD8+ peripheral blood T cells from patchy and totalis/universalis alopecia areata patients and from healthy controls were covered by human TCRbeta sequencing. Patients on tofacitinib were biopsied at baseline and after 4 and 24 weeks of treatment, and several of the patients also had a later scalp biopsy. Clonality in the scalp was compared among normal scalp (n=4), patchy alopecia areata scalp (n=8), and alopecia totalis/universalis scalp (n=8). The RNA source kit depended on sample type: the PAXgene miRNA kit for fixed scalp, the miRNeasy kit for PBMCs, and the RNeasy kit for mouse skin. TCRbeta CDR3 regions were amplified by immunoSEQ multiplex PCR with 35 Vbeta forward and 13 Jbeta reverse primers. Points the paper makes about the study in general: Shared TCR sequences between patients were less evident than in mice, which may be partly attributable to HLA diversity in the patient population. Because the treated cohort was small and included a single nonresponder, larger studies are needed to assess links between baseline CD8+ expansion and response. Resident alphabeta T cells in normal human skin are also sequenced, complicating scalp TCR repertoire analysis, unlike mouse skin dominated by gammadelta T cells. During tofacitinib treatment, many expanded lesional clones stuck around in both scalp and blood, and this persistence may partly explain why relapse happens after treatment is stopped. Tofacitinib significantly lowered scalp clonality and the number of expanded CD8+ clones among the top 100 scalp clones. Higher clonality and more expanded CD8+ clones were observed in lesional scalp than in normal scalp, particularly in alopecia totalis/universalis, a finding suggestive of antigenic drive.

The sample's time point label, decoded: about four weeks on oral tofacitinib. The label giving this sample's treatment or condition can be read as: oral pan-JAK inhibitor, 5-10 mg twice daily. Lesional scalp punch biopsies and peripheral blood were obtained from alopecia areata patients. PBMCs were isolated by density centrifugation and stained for CD3, CD4 and CD8, after which CD4+ and CD8+ T cells were sorted on a FACSAria. Library generation was performed with the immunoSEQ multiplex PCR assay. To provide template for TCR sequencing, every sample had RNA extracted and reverse transcribed into cDNA. First-strand cDNA was synthesized with SuperScript III using a 2:1 mix of oligo-dT and random hexamers. A synthetic immune receptor repertoire was used to gauge amplification bias, and whatever bias remained was removed computationally. In the original analysis: After raw reads were preprocessed to remove errors, the CDR3 was defined following IMGT conventions as running from the conserved cysteine to phenylalanine. Clonality was computed as 1 minus the Shannon entropy, with the entropy normalized by log2 of the number of productive unique TCRs. CD4 or CD8 identity of scalp clones was inferred by cross-referencing scalp TCRbeta sequences with sorted blood CD4 and CD8 repertoires. What TCRdb holds here is the immuneACCESS table cut down to in-frame rearrangements. Part of the clones is not present; checked against another copy, under half of the missing clones reflect an unresolved V gene, and the others are unexplained. V, J and clone size reflect that table, while D and trimming were determined from the DNA. For this sample there are 110,000 to 150,000 clones; 45% to 60% appear just once. The biggest ten clones account for 15% to 20% of the sample.

V is shortened by 2 bases, J by 2 bases, and the region joining them spans 10 bases. The germline V gene (reference sequence) provides CDR1 GTSNPN and CDR2 SVGIG. Spanning cysteine to phenylalanine, the CDR3 consists of 13 amino acids. Only the CDR3 DNA is retained, 39 bases long and in frame from the first base. Comment on this clone: It has no known antigen specificity. No clone much larger than this one lies a single base away; base qualities are absent.

Source: CD8+ T cells sorted from blood, taken at week 4, from a patient treated with tofacitinib. This sequence uses TRBV30 and TRBJ2-7; the D segment could be TRBD1, given 5 matching bases. The TCR was taken from a human donor with alopecia areata. The nucleotide sequence is TGTGCCTGGAGTCCAGGGTCGACCTACGAGCAGTACTTC. Its protein reads: CAWSPGSTYEQYF.